This entry features one T cell receptor beta chain sequence. Its target is unknown. This sample stems from a study of early T cells in non-severe SARS-CoV-2 infection. This CDR3 contains 14 residues. The V and J ends lost 1 base and 9 bases respectively, with 13 bases between them. In germline, CDR1 is LNHDA, CDR2 SQIVND (reference sequence). Study-wide findings and caveats: Private and CD4 specificities were missed by VDJdb matching, which favored anti-spike CD8 responses.

cDNA molecules, individually, were tagged with unique molecular identifiers. TCRdb analysed the 5' RACE reads with MiXCR anew, one entry per CDR3 protein. The sample includes tens of thousands of distinct CDR3 sequences, over 20% seen only once; the top ten take approximately 15%. Sequenced material: whole blood, taken at baseline. This chain connects TRBV19 to TRBJ2-1, with D hard to call. The receptor comes from an adult who was a healthcare worker with PCR-confirmed SARS-CoV-2 infection or an uninfected control (not recorded which). CDR3 region: CASSIGGQWGEQFF. The CDR3 DNA sequence: TGTGCCAGTAGTATAGGTGGTCAGTGGGGTGAGCAGTTCTTC. The entire variable domain, with the rest obtained from reference TRBV19 and TRBJ2-1, is as follows: DGGITQSPKYLFRKEGQNVTLSCEQNLNHDAMYWYRQDPGQGLRLIYYSQIVNDFQKGDIAEGYSVSREKKESFPLTVTSAQKNPTAFYLCASSIGGQWGEQFFGPGTRLTVL.